What follows are 20 T cell receptor beta chains derived from one specimen sequenced in a study of graft-versus-host responses after intestinal transplantation. Clones were read by immunoSEQ multiplex PCR, and TCRdb kept only the in-frame ones, dropping some. This table has more than 70,000 clones, around 84% appearing once. No antigens are known for them. The sample consisted of unstimulated CD4+ T cells sorted from spleen or lymph node cells, taken before intestinal transplant. The receptors come from a human donor who received an intestinal transplant.

This sequence joins TRBV7-2 and TRBJ1-2, with D perhaps matching TRBD1 (6 bases). Germline V gives CDR1 SGHTA, CDR2 FQGNSA. V dropped 1 base and J dropped 6 bases, with 12 bases sitting between them. The CDR3 is made up of 14 amino acids. The CDR3 sequence is CASSLGTAVNGYTF. CDR3 bases: TGTGCCAGCAGCTTAGGGACAGCCGTCAATGGCTACACCTTC.

CDR3 DNA sequence: TGTGCCAGCACCTCCGGGACAACTATCATTCCCCAGCATTTT. Amino acid sequence: CASTSGTTIIPQHF. The rearrangement joins TRBV2 to TRBJ1-5; tentatively, D is TRBD1 (6 bases). Germline CDR1 and CDR2: SNHLY and FYNNEI. This CDR3 is built from 14 residues. V was trimmed by 7 bases and J by 10 bases, leaving 20 bases between them.

The chain has TRBV7-8 and TRBJ1-1; D unclear. The CDR3 is made up of 12 amino acids. Trimming stripped 3 bases from V and 5 bases from J, with 7 bases between. Germline values: CDR1 SGHVS, CDR2 FQNEAQ. The CDR3 loop reads CASSFAGTEAFF. Here the CDR3 DNA reads TGTGCCAGCAGCTTCGCAGGAACTGAAGCTTTCTTT. The entire variable domain, with the rest obtained from reference TRBV7-8 and TRBJ1-1, is as follows: GAGVSQSPRYKVAKRGQDVALRCDPISGHVSLFWYQQALGQGPEFLTYFQNEAQLDKSGLPSDRFFAERPEGSVSTLKIQRTQQEDSAVYLCASSFAGTEAFFGQGTRLTVV.

This clone was recorded once. This chain links TRBV28 with TRBJ2-4; D is possibly TRBD1 (5 bases). With 3 bases removed from V and 1 base from J, the gap between germline ends came to 16 bases. In germline, CDR1 is MDHEN, CDR2 SYDVKM. This CDR3 spans 17 amino acids. The CDR3, as DNA: TGTGCCAGCAGTTTTAGGGTAGGCAGGGCGGCCAAAAACATTCAGTACTTC. Protein: CASSFRVGRAAKNIQYF. The full variable domain, in which reference TRBV28 and TRBJ2-4 provide the parts outside the CDR3, is DVKVTQSSRYLVKRTGEKVFLECVQDMDHENMFWYRQDPGLGLRLIYFSYDVKMKEKGDIPEGYSVSREKKERFSLILESASTNQTSMYLCASSFRVGRAAKNIQYFGAGTRLSVL.

CDR3 in amino acids: CASSQDSRGWGNEQFF. DNA of the CDR3: TGTGCCAGCAGCCAAGATTCCCGCGGGTGGGGCAATGAGCAGTTCTTC. The V call is TRBV4-2, the J call TRBJ2-1, with a tentative D call TRBD2 (5 bases). CDR3 length: 16 residues. With 0 bases removed from V and 6 bases from J, the gap between germline ends came to 15 bases. Per germline, CDR1 LGHNA and CDR2 YNFKEQ.

The V gene is TRBV10-1, the J gene TRBJ1-5; 9 bases match TRBD1. Per the germline V gene, CDR1 is WNHNN and CDR2 is SYGVQD (reference sequence). V gave up 6 bases and J gave up 0 bases; unmatched junction bases: 12. This CDR3 spans 18 amino acids. The DNA for the CDR3 is TGCGCCAGCAGCCCAACCTCACAGGGGGCCCATAGCAATCAGCCCCAGCATTTT. This gives the protein CASSPTSQGAHSNQPQHF.

This clone has only a few counts. V and J are TRBV7-6 and TRBJ2-7; 7 bases match TRBD2. The V gene's germline CDR1 is SGHVS and CDR2 FNYEAQ. This CDR3 region has 14 residues. Losses at the gene ends were 5 bases for V and 7 bases for J; bases not matched to a gene: 11. CDR3: CASSRLSGIGEQYF. DNA for the CDR3: TGTGCCAGCAGCCGATTAAGCGGGATCGGAGAGCAGTACTTC.

V is TRBV25-1 and J is TRBJ2-7, with D perhaps matching TRBD1 (6 bases). V lost 1 base and J 6 bases, leaving 13 bases between the germline ends. Germline assignment: CDR1 MGHDK and CDR2 SYGVNS. The CDR3 loop spans 14 amino acids. The CDR3 sequence is CASSEWGPLGEQYF. CDR3 nucleotide sequence: TGTGCCAGCAGTGAATGGGGGCCGCTCGGCGAGCAGTACTTC.

In its sample, this clone was seen once. The gene calls are TRBV25-1 and TRBJ1-1, with D unclear. Trimming stripped 4 bases from V and 1 base from J, with 10 bases between. The CDR3 has 14 amino acids. Germline V CDR1 and CDR2: MGHDK, SYGVNS. The CDR3 reads CASSVTGRNTEAFF. The CDR3 bases are TGTGCCAGCAGTGTAACCGGGAGGAACACTGAAGCTTTCTTT.

This chain uses TRBV7-2 with TRBJ2-5; D is possibly TRBD2 (6 bases). V was clipped by 2 bases and J by 5 bases, with 12 bases between them. The CDR3 covers 14 residues. CDR1 is SGHTA, CDR2 FQGNSA, per germline. The DNA for the CDR3 is TGTGCCAGCAGCTTATTCGCAGGAGGGGAGACCCAGTACTTC. Translation: CASSLFAGGETQYF.

The CDR3 region is CASREDGGGTDTQYF. DNA for the CDR3: TGCGCCAGCAGGGAGGATGGGGGGGGCACAGATACGCAGTATTTT. This rearrangement joins TRBV5-1 to TRBJ2-3; 7 positions agree with TRBD2. This CDR3 region has 15 residues. J lost 1 base, V lost 5 bases, and 7 bases had no gene match. Germline V gives CDR1 SGHRS, CDR2 YFSETQ.

The J gene is TRBJ2-5, the V gene TRBV5-1; D is unresolved. Germline lookup yields CDR1 SGHRS and CDR2 YFSETQ. This CDR3 has 14 amino acids. V lost 5 bases and J 7 bases, leaving 18 bases between the germline ends. As DNA, the CDR3 is TGCGCCAGCAGTTTCGCTGGAGAGTTAGGGACCCAGTACTTC. Protein: CASSFAGELGTQYF. The full variable domain, completed using reference TRBV5-1 and TRBJ2-5, is KAGVTQTPRYLIKTRGQQVTLSCSPISGHRSVSWYQQTPGQGLQFLFEYFSETQRNKGNFPGRFSGRQFSNSRSEMNVSTLELGDSALYLCASSFAGELGTQYFGPGTRLLVL.

The rearrangement uses TRBV9 and TRBJ2-5, with a tentative D call TRBD1 (5 bases). The length of the CDR3 is 16 residues. V lost 0 bases, J lost 4 bases, and 16 bases lay in between. Looked up from germline, CDR1 is SGDLS and CDR2 is YYNGEE. DNA of the CDR3: TGTGCCAGCAGCGTAGTAGGGGATTCGAGGCCAGAGACCCAGTACTTC. Its translation: CASSVVGDSRPETQYF. Full variable domain (remainder filled in from reference TRBV9 and TRBJ2-5): DSGVTQTPKHLITATGQRVTLRCSPRSGDLSVYWYQQSLDQGLQFLIQYYNGEERAKGNILERFSAQQFPDLHSELNLSSLELGDSALYFCASSVVGDSRPETQYFGPGTRLLVL.

The V gene is TRBV2, the J gene TRBJ2-5; D gene unclear. The J call may be faulty, since TRBJ2-7 better matches the DNA end. CDR1 and CDR2 from the germline V gene are SNHLY and FYNNEI. This CDR3 has 13 amino acids. This CDR3 is CASSELGPYEQYF. CDR3 DNA sequence: TGTGCCAGCAGTGAACTGGGCCCCTACGAGCAGTACTTC.

The chain couples TRBV28 to TRBJ2-1; TRBD2 is a possible D gene (5 bases). Germline V gives CDR1 MDHEN, CDR2 SYDVKM. This CDR3 comprises 16 residues. V lost 6 bases to trimming and J lost 0 bases, with 15 bases between them. The CDR3 DNA sequence: TGTGCCAGCAGGGGAGCAGGTCCAAGCTCCTACAATGAGCAGTTCTTC. Its translation is CASRGAGPSSYNEQFF. The whole variable domain, filled in from reference TRBV28 and TRBJ2-1, reads DVKVTQSSRYLVKRTGEKVFLECVQDMDHENMFWYRQDPGLGLRLIYFSYDVKMKEKGDIPEGYSVSREKKERFSLILESASTNQTSMYLCASRGAGPSSYNEQFFGPGTRLTVL.

CDR3 DNA: TGTGCCAGCGCGGAAGTAGCCAAAAACATTCAGTACTTC. This codes for CASAEVAKNIQYF. The rearrangement uses TRBV28 and TRBJ2-4; no clear D. CDR3 length: 13 amino acids. CDR1 is MDHEN, CDR2 SYDVKM, per germline. V gave up 8 bases and J gave up 0 bases, with 8 bases separating them.

This sequence joins TRBV7-2 and TRBJ2-7; perhaps TRBD1 as D (5 bases). The V end was cut by 5 bases, the J end by 9 bases, with 20 bases between. Germline CDR1 reads SGHTA; CDR2 reads FQGNSA. The CDR3 is made up of 14 amino acids. For the CDR3, the DNA is TGTGCCAGCAGCCTCCGACAGTCCCCGTCGGGGCAGTACTTC. Translated: CASSLRQSPSGQYF. Complete variable domain (other parts from reference TRBV7-2 and TRBJ2-7): GAGVSQSPSNKVTEKGKDVELRCDPISGHTALYWYRQSLGQGLEFLIYFQGNSAPDKSGLPSDRFSAERTGGSVSTLTIQRTQQEDSAVYLCASSLRQSPSGQYFGPGTRLTVT.

This clone has only a few counts. The chain uses TRBV28 and TRBJ1-6; 7 nucleotides agree with TRBD1. Trimming at V came to 5 bases and at J to 3 bases, leaving 1 base not matched to a gene. Per the germline V gene, CDR1 is MDHEN and CDR2 is SYDVKM. The CDR3 is 14 residues long. Here the CDR3 reads CASSRQGYNSPLHF. For the CDR3, the DNA is TGTGCCAGCAGTCGACAGGGCTATAATTCACCCCTCCACTTT.

The chain uses TRBV21-1 and TRBJ2-3; the tabulated D call, TRBD1, remains unverified against the DNA. TRBV21-1 is described as a pseudogene. The CDR3 covers 15 residues. CDR3 region: CASRATGGVADTQYF. DNA for the CDR3: TGTGCCAGCAGGGCGACAGGGGGCGTCGCAGATACGCAGTATTTT.

The chain carries TRBV9 and TRBJ2-5, with a tentative D call TRBD1 (6 bases). Germline CDR1 SGDLS, CDR2 YYNGEE. This CDR3 region has 15 residues. V was clipped by 0 bases and J by 2 bases, with 11 bases between them. In nucleotides, the CDR3 is TGTGCCAGCAGCGTAGCCCCCAGGGGACAAGAGACCCAGTACTTC. This translates into CASSVAPRGQETQYF.